This T cell receptor beta chain was captured in a study of shared clonotypes between healthy human individuals. General study results and limits: Between a handful of donors, naive CD4 clonotypes were shared at a level of about 5%. Although depth was large, rarefaction showed that sequencing of the sorted subsets was incomplete.

Remarks on this clone: What it binds is not known.

Assay used: immunoSEQ multiplex PCR; TCRdb lists only in-frame clones, some missing. The data contain around 1.5 million clones, 95% to 99% of them singletons. Sequenced: naive CD4+ T cells sorted from blood. Subset indicated: CD45RA+ positively selected. The receptor comes from a man aged 25 to 45 in good health.

CDR3 loop: CASSRTRSAQETQYF. DNA of the CDR3: TGTGCCAGCAGCCGGACTAGAAGCGCACAAGAGACCCAGTACTTC. The chain couples TRBV7-9 to TRBJ2-5; 7 bases match TRBD2. Germline lookup yields CDR1 SEHNR and CDR2 FQNEAQ (reference sequence). Unmatched junction bases numbered 8, after V lost 5 bases and J lost 2 bases. The CDR3 totals 15 residues.